This T cell receptor beta chain is drawn from a study of CD4 T cells in relation to SARS-CoV-2 and coronaviruses. Whole-study context: TCR beta CDR3s were sequenced after roughly nine-day antigen culture of PBMCs.

CD4+ T cells from unexposed donors were obtained before the COVID-19 pandemic (2011-2018). The cells were cultured for under 13 days before CD4+ T cells were isolated. Unexposed-donor CD4+ T cells were probed with SARS-CoV-2 S/N and four cold-coronavirus spikes, cells permitting. Overall study findings and caveats: Monoreactive clones expanded significantly more to SARS-CoV-2 than crossreactive clones did.

This table comes from immunoSEQ multiplex PCR, and its TCRdb copy is limited to in-frame clones, with some not included. This table has tens of thousands of clones, about 70% appearing once. The V gene lost 6 bases and the J gene lost 1 base, with 12 bases spanning the gap. CDR1 and CDR2 from the germline V gene are SGHAT and FQNNGV. The CDR3 is made up of 14 amino acids. In this sample, this clone turned up a few times. What it binds is not known. This TCR derives from a human donor in good health. The chain is built from TRBV11-2 and TRBJ1-1; D may be TRBD1 (6 bases). The sequenced sample consisted of CD4+ T cells from PBMCs, cultured in vitro. CDR3 residues: CASSLVRGNTEAFF. CDR3 sequence (DNA): TGTGCCAGCAGTCTAGTCAGGGGGAACACTGAAGCTTTCTTT.